This T cell receptor (beta chain) emerged from a study of OX40 agonist ivuxolimab in advanced cancers. Study summary: The study gave patients intravenous ivuxolimab at 0.01 to 10 mg/kg every 2 weeks.

A remark on this clone: Its target is not known.

Study-level points and caveats: Researchers did not establish what antigens the expanded peripheral T cells target.

TCRdb's copy holds only in-frame clones and misses some; the assay was immunoSEQ multiplex PCR. Of 50,000 to 65,000 clones listed, about 93% are singletons. CDR1 is MNHEY and CDR2 is SVGAGI in the germline V gene. The CDR3 extends over 14 amino acids. Trimming shortened V by 0 bases and J by 4 bases, and 9 bases separated the two germline ends. The sequences come from CD4+ or CD8+ T cells sorted from blood, collected in a trial of the OX40 agonist ivuxolimab. The chain is built from TRBV6-5 and TRBJ1-2; D not certain. This receptor was identified in an adult with an advanced solid tumor such as melanoma, head and neck, liver or kidney cancer. The CDR3 loop is CASSYSTGFYGYTF. CDR3 in DNA: TGTGCCAGCAGTTACTCGACGGGGTTCTATGGCTACACCTTC.